This TCR beta chain emerged from a study of blood T cell repertoires in COVID-19. Per the original methods: From reference gene primer amplification, estimates of nucleated cell counts were derived. Profiled with immunoSEQ multiplex PCR; TCRdb holds only in-frame clones, not every one. D and trimming come from the DNA, and the V and J calls and clone size come from that table. The sample lists under 350,000 clones, around 86% seen once, with approximately 4.4% in the top ten. The germline V gene encodes CDR1 SGHRS and CDR2 YFSETQ. Trimming took off 4 bases at V and 4 bases at J, with 17 bases between the two ends. There are 16 residues in the CDR3.

What was sequenced was PBMCs or T cells enriched from blood (not recorded which). The V and J genes are TRBV5-1 and TRBJ1-4; D is ambiguous. The TCR was taken from a woman aged 40-49 years with acute COVID-19. The CDR3 sequence: CASSLSPQEVNEKLFF. CDR3 in DNA: TGCGCCAGCAGCCTTTCCCCGCAAGAGGTTAATGAAAAACTGTTTTTT.